This T cell receptor (beta chain) came from a study of shared clonotypes between healthy human individuals. It was 150 to 250 ng DNA, some 30,000 T cell genomes, that sorted-subset replicate PCRs used. Using immunoSEQ multiplex PCR, the repertoire was profiled, and TCRdb retains in-frame clones only, with some absent. This sample has over a million clones, with around 76% found just once. Study conclusions and caveats: It was only blood that was sampled, and tissue repertoires likely differ. Incomplete sequencing of sorted subsets was indicated by rarefaction despite large depth.

The CDR3 is 16 amino acids. With 5 bases removed from V and 4 bases from J, the gap between germline ends came to 19 bases. Per germline, CDR1 SGHTA and CDR2 FQGNSA. A note on this clone: Antigen: not known.

This chain connects TRBV7-2 to TRBJ2-3, with D perhaps given as TRBD1 or TRBD2 (5 bases each). The sample comprised memory CD4+ T cells sorted from blood. Regarding subset: CD45RA-negative fraction. The sequence was collected from a man aged 18 to 30 in good health. CDR3 coding DNA: TGTGCCAGCAGCCCTCCCGGGACCCTTGGTGCAGATACGCAGTATTTT. Translation: CASSPPGTLGADTQYF.